This TCR beta chain originates from a study of T cell responses to AZD1222 COVID-19 vaccine. With 6 bases clipped from V and 7 bases from J, the junction kept 7 bases outside the gene matches. The germline CDR1 and CDR2 sequences are MRHNA and SNTAGT. CDR3 length: 15 amino acids. Study results and caveats: An increase in Spike-specific TCR breadth and depth was observed after two AZD1222 doses. Reports indicate that nearly half of spike-specific TCRs are directed at unmutated variant regions. The study found vaccine-associated CD4 TCRs spanning spike, dominant at 160-218 and 743-854.

Repertoires were generated with immunoSEQ multiplex PCR, while TCRdb's copy carries only in-frame clones and drops some. The table has approximately 190,000 clones, approximately 92% seen once. To note about this clone: The antigen remains undetermined.

The gene calls are TRBV6-4 and TRBJ1-6; TRBD1 matches 9 bases. The sample here was peripheral blood, taken on day 0 of AZD1222 vaccination. This receptor was identified in an adult in good health. The CDR3 sequence: CASRLTGGRNSPLHF. Here the CDR3 DNA reads TGTGCCAGCAGGCTGACAGGGGGTAGGAATTCACCCCTCCACTTT.